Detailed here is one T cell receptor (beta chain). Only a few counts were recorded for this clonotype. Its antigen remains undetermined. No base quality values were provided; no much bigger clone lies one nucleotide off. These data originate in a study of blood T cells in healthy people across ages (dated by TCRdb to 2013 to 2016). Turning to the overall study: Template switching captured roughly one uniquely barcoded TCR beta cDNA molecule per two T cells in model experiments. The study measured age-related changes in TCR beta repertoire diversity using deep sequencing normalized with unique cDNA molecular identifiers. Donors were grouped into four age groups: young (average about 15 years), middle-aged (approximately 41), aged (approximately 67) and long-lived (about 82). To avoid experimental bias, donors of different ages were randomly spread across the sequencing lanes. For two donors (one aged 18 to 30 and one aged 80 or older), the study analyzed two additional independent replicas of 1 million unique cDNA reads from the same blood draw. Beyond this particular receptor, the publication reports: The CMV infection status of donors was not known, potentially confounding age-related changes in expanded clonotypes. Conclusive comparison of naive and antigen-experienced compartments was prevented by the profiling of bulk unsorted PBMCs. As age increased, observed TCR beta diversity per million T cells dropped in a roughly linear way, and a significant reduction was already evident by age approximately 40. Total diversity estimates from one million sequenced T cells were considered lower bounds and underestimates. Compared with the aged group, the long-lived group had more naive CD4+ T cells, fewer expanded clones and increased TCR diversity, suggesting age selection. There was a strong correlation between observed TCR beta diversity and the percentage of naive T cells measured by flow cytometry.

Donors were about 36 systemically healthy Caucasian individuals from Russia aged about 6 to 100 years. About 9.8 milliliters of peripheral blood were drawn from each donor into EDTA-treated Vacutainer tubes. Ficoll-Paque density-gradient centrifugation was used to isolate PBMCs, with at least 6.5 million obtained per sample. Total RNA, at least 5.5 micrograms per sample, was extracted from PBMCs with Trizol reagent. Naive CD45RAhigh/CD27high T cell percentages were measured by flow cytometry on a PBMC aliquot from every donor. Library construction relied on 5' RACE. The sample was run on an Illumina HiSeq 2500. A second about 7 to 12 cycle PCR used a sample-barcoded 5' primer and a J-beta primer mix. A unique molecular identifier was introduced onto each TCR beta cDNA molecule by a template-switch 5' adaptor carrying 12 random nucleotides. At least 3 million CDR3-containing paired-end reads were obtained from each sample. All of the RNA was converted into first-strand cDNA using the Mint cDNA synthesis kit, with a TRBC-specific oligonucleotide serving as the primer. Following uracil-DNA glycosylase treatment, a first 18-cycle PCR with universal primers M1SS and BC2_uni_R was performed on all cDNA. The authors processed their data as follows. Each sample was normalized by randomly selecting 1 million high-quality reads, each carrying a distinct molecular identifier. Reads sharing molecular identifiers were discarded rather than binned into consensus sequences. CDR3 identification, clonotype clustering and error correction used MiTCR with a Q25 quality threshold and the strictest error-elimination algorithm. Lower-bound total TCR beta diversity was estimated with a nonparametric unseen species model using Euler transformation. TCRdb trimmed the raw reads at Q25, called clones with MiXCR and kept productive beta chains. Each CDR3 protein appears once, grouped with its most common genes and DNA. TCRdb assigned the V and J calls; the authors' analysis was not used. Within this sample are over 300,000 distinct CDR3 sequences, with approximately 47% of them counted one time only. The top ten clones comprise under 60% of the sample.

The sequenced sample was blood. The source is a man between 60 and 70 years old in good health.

The sequenced DNA: TGCGCCAGCAGTTGGACGGCTGGTAGCGAGCAGTACTTC. It is translated as CASSWTAGSEQYF. The chain is made from TRBV5-1 and TRBJ2-7; the D gene cannot be resolved reliably. The CDR3 covers 13 residues, taking in both the cysteine and the phenylalanine. Only the CDR3 portion is preserved as DNA: 39 bases, with reading frame beginning at the first base. The germline V gene sets CDR1 to SGHRS and CDR2 to YFSETQ. V and J are truncated by 5 bases and 6 bases respectively, leaving an intervening sequence of 15 bases. The CDR3, completed at both ends by the reference TRBV5-1 and TRBJ2-7 genes, gives the full variable domain KAGVTQTPRYLIKTRGQQVTLSCSPISGHRSVSWYQQTPGQGLQFLFEYFSETQRNKGNFPGRFSGRQFSNSRSEMNVSTLELGDSALYLCASSWTAGSEQYFGPGTRLTVT.